This TCR beta chain appears in the sequencing data of a study of identical twins. This CDR3 comprises 12 residues. V lost 9 bases, J lost 1 base, and 9 bases lay in between. Germline V lookup: CDR1 KGHDR, CDR2 SFDVKD. TCRdb used MiXCR to reprocess the 5' RACE reads, holding one entry per CDR3 protein. The sample holds 600,000 to 850,000 distinct CDR3 sequences, 15% to 20% seen once. The same sample was also studied in work on T cells expressing NK-cell markers. This second study notes: Beta-chain profiling covered CD3+CD56+NKG2C+, CD3+CD56+NKG2C- and CD3+CD56-NKG2C+ sorted subsets. The eight sequenced donors comprised seven who were HCMV-seropositive and one who was seronegative.

The source is a young woman in good health. Sequenced material: PBMCs. This chain connects TRBV24-1 to TRBJ2-7; tentatively, D is TRBD1 or TRBD2 (5 bases each). CDR3 residues: CATGTESYEQYF. The DNA of the CDR3 is TGTGCCACCGGGACGGAATCCTACGAGCAGTACTTC.